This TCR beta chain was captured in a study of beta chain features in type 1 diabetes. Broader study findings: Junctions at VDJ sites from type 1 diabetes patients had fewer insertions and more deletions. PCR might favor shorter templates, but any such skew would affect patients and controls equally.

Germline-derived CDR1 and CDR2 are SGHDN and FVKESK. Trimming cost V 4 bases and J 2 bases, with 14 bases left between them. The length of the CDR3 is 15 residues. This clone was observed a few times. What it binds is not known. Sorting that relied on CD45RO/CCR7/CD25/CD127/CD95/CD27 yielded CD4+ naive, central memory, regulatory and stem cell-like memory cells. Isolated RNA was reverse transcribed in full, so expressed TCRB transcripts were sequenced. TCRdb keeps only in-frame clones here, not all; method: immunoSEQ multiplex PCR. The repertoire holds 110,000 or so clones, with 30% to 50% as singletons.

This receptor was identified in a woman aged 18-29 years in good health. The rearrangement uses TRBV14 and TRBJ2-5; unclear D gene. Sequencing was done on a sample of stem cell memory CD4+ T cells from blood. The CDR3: CASSLLTRRQETQYF. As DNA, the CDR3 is TGTGCCAGCAGCCTCCTGACAAGAAGGCAAGAGACCCAGTACTTC.